What follows are 30 T cell receptor beta chains derived from one specimen sequenced in a study of blood T cell repertoires in COVID-19. The repertoire was sequenced with immunoSEQ multiplex PCR; TCRdb's copy has only in-frame clones and lacks some. The data contain roughly 360,000 clones, 80% to 90% of them seen just once; the ten biggest clones take up 1.3%. The source material was PBMCs or T cells enriched from blood (not recorded which). The receptors stem from a man in his thirties or forties who had recovered from COVID-19.

The V and J genes are TRBV6-5 and TRBJ1-1; D remains unclear. The germline V gene encodes CDR1 MNHEY and CDR2 SVGAGI. The CDR3 contains 12 residues. V lost 6 bases, J lost 1 base, and 6 bases lay in between. The CDR3 sequence is CASRIWNTEAFF. CDR3 sequence (DNA): TGTGCCAGCAGAATCTGGAACACTGAAGCTTTCTTT.

The chain employs TRBV19 and TRBJ1-4; D ambiguous. Germline assignment: CDR1 LNHDA and CDR2 SQIVND (reference sequence). The length of the CDR3 is 15 residues. Trimming left V 5 bases short and J 0 bases short, with 10 bases between. In DNA form, the CDR3 reads TGTGCCAGTAGTGTCAACAGTGCAACTAATGAAAAACTGTTTTTT. It codes for CASSVNSATNEKLFF.

The chain employs TRBV10-3 and TRBJ1-3; weak D call: TRBD1 (5 bases). Trimming pared 9 bases from V and 4 bases from J, leaving 10 bases between. Germline CDR1 reads ENHRY; CDR2 reads SYGVKD. This CDR3 contains 12 residues. Written as DNA, the CDR3 is TGTGCCATAGCAGGGCAAGGAAACACCATATATTTT. Encoded protein: CAIAGQGNTIYF.

As concerns this clone: The identical CDR3 is also encoded by other nucleotide sequences in the sample. The chain uses TRBV3-1 (or the pseudogene TRBV3-2) and TRBJ1-1; D unclear. Germline CDR1 and CDR2: LGHDT and YNNKEL (reference sequence). V lost 0 bases and J lost 6, with 8 bases in between. The CDR3 runs to 13 residues. CDR3 bases: TGTGCCAGCAGCCAAGACCGGGGTCCTGAAGCTTTCTTT. Protein: CASSQDRGPEAFF.

The rearrangement joins TRBV10-3 to TRBJ2-7, with 8 bases aligning to TRBD1. J gave up 2 bases and V 2 bases, and 5 bases lay outside the gene matches. Germline V gives CDR1 ENHRY, CDR2 SYGVKD. CDR3 length: 15 amino acids. Written as DNA, the CDR3 is TGTGCCATCAGTGAGGGGGACAGGCTCCCCTACGAGCAGTACTTC. It is translated as CAISEGDRLPYEQYF.

This chain links TRBV7-9 with TRBJ1-4; a possible D gene is TRBD1 (5 bases). In germline, CDR1 is SEHNR, CDR2 FQNEAQ (reference sequence). The CDR3 totals 15 residues. V was cut by 1 base and J by 3 bases, with 9 bases left in between. The CDR3 spells CASSLEGQPNEKLFF. The CDR3 coding sequence is TGTGCCAGCAGCTTAGAGGGGCAGCCTAATGAAAAACTGTTTTTT.

The CDR3 coding sequence is TGTGCCAGCAGTTTCGTAGCGGGGGGGGATGAGACCCAGTACTTC. Its protein product is CASSFVAGGDETQYF. The chain has TRBV5-4 and TRBJ2-5; 11 nucleotides match TRBD2. This CDR3 is built from 15 residues. V trimming: 5 bases; J trimming: 5 bases; junction bases outside the gene matches: 8. Per germline, CDR1 SGHNT and CDR2 YYREEE (reference sequence).

The chain uses TRBV18 and TRBJ1-1, with no clear D. The V end lost 4 bases, the J end lost 7 bases, and 19 bases lay between the germline ends. Germline V gene sequence: CDR1 KGHSH, CDR2 LQKENI. The CDR3 runs 15 residues. Here the CDR3 DNA reads TGTGCCAGCTCACTTGAAGGAGGCTACCGGTTTGAAGCTTTCTTT. It translates to CASSLEGGYRFEAFF.

The chain recombines TRBV12-3 or TRBV12-4 with TRBJ2-5; D is unclear. Trimming removed 6 bases at V and 7 bases at J, with 6 bases between. This CDR3 region has 10 residues. CDR3 in DNA: TGTGCCAGCAGCCCAGTGACCCAGTACTTC. Protein: CASSPVTQYF.

The sample holds one count of this clone. The J gene is TRBJ1-6, the V gene TRBV7-6; D gene uncertain. CDR3 length: 16 amino acids. Germline V gives CDR1 SGHVS, CDR2 FNYEAQ. Trimming took 2 bases from V and 6 from J, leaving 14 bases between them. For the CDR3, the DNA is TGTGCCAGCAGCTTAAATCCGGCAGAGGTTAATTCACCCCTCCACTTT. This gives the protein CASSLNPAEVNSPLHF.

The genes are TRBV19 and TRBJ1-6; 11 bases map to TRBD1. V gave up 6 bases and J gave up 7 bases; unmatched junction bases: 11. The CDR3 totals 17 residues. The germline gives CDR1 LNHDA, CDR2 SQIVND (reference sequence). In nucleotides, the CDR3 is TGTGCCAGTAGGTCTTTGGGGGACAGGGGGAGAAATTCACCCCTCCACTTT. As protein: CASRSLGDRGRNSPLHF.

This clone showed up just a few times. The chain joins TRBV5-4 to TRBJ1-3; tentative D call: TRBD1 (6 bases). With 0 bases removed from V and 4 bases from J, the gap between germline ends came to 14 bases. The CDR3 has 16 amino acids. Germline CDR1 reads SGHNT; CDR2 reads YYREEE (reference sequence). In DNA form, the CDR3 reads TGTGCCAGCAGCTTGGAGGCCCCAGGGGCCGGAAACACCATATATTTT. Translated: CASSLEAPGAGNTIYF.

The V call is TRBV6-5, the J call TRBJ2-2; 7 bases align to TRBD2. The CDR3 sequence is 14 residues long. Germline trimming cut 10 bases from V and 4 bases from J; bases unmatched to any gene: 9. The germline V gene has CDR1 MNHEY and CDR2 SVGAGI. The CDR3 coding sequence is TGTGCCACCAACCTAGGCGGGGGCACCGGGGAGCTGTTTTTT. Translating it yields CATNLGGGTGELFF.

V is TRBV3-1 (or the pseudogene TRBV3-2) and J is TRBJ2-3; a possible D gene is TRBD1 (5 bases). Germline CDR1 LGHDT, CDR2 YNNKEL (reference sequence). The V and J ends lost 5 bases and 4 bases respectively, with 19 bases between them. There are 16 residues in the CDR3. CDR3 protein: CASSRQVGTGADTQYF. As DNA, the CDR3 is TGTGCCAGCAGCAGGCAGGTCGGCACAGGCGCAGATACGCAGTATTTT.

The chain combines TRBV7-3 with TRBJ2-2; 8 nucleotides align to TRBD2. The CDR3 loop spans 14 amino acids. The germline V gene has CDR1 SGHTA and CDR2 FQGTGA. V dropped 2 bases and J dropped 7; count of bases not matched to a gene: 3. The CDR3 nucleotides read TGTGCCAGCAGCTTAGGACTAGCTGTCGGGGAGCTGTTTTTT. It yields the protein CASSLGLAVGELFF.

V is TRBV7-2 and J is TRBJ1-3; possible D gene TRBD1, 6 bases. This CDR3 is built from 14 residues. Germline assignment: CDR1 SGHTA and CDR2 FQGNSA. Trimming took 5 bases from V and 3 from J, leaving 11 bases between them. CDR3 nucleotide sequence: TGTGCCAGCAGCAGACAGGCAATTGGAAACACCATATATTTT. Protein sequence: CASSRQAIGNTIYF.

In DNA, the CDR3 is TGTGCCAGCAGCATGGACAGACCGAACACTGAAGCTTTCTTT. This sequence encodes CASSMDRPNTEAFF. The rearrangement links TRBV7-8 to TRBJ1-1, with D perhaps TRBD1 (6 bases). The germline CDR1 and CDR2 sequences are SGHVS and FQNEAQ. The CDR3 is 14 residues long. V was cut by 5 bases and J by 1 base, with 11 bases left in between.

The rearrangement uses TRBV6-5 and TRBJ1-2, with 11 bases that match TRBD1. Germline V gene lookup returns CDR1 MNHEY and CDR2 SVGAGI. J gave up 7 bases and V 5 bases, and 3 bases lay outside the gene matches. This CDR3 has 13 amino acids. CDR3 bases: TGTGCCAGCAGTATAGGGACAGGGGGTGGCTACACCTTC. This encodes CASSIGTGGGYTF.

The chain employs TRBV4-2 and TRBJ2-3; 7 bases line up with TRBD2. This CDR3 is built from 15 residues. V dropped 0 bases and J dropped 6; count of bases not matched to a gene: 6. Germline V gives CDR1 LGHNA, CDR2 YNFKEQ. This CDR3 is CASSQERGVGDTQYF. The CDR3 DNA is TGTGCCAGCAGCCAAGAACGGGGGGTCGGGGATACGCAGTATTTT.

The chain recombines TRBV19 with TRBJ2-1, with D unclear. CDR1 LNHDA and CDR2 SQIVND come from the germline V gene (reference sequence). The CDR3 covers 14 residues. V gave up 0 bases and J gave up 2 bases, with 5 bases separating them. The CDR3 nucleotides read TGTGCCAGTAGTATAGATGGCACCTACAATGAGCAGTTCTTC. It specifies CASSIDGTYNEQFF.

About this clone: Other DNA sequences in the same sample also yield this CDR3. This sequence joins TRBV5-1 and TRBJ1-5; 8 nucleotides agree with TRBD1. Unmatched junction bases numbered 3, after V lost 0 bases and J lost 4 bases. This CDR3 has 15 residues. Germline CDR1 reads SGHRS; CDR2 reads YFSETQ. The chain's CDR3 is CASSLGQGLNQPQHF. The CDR3 DNA follows: TGCGCCAGCAGCTTGGGACAGGGGTTGAATCAGCCCCAGCATTTT.

This chain links TRBV7-9 with TRBJ1-2; D possibly corresponds to TRBD1 (6 bases). The CDR3 loop spans 15 amino acids. Germline V gene data show CDR1 as SEHNR and CDR2 as FQNEAQ (reference sequence). V lost 4 bases to trimming and J lost 0 bases, with 12 bases between them. CDR3 amino acids: CASSSPDSTNYGYTF. CDR3 bases: TGTGCCAGCAGCTCCCCGGACAGTACTAACTATGGCTACACCTTC. Drawing the rest from reference TRBV7-9 and TRBJ1-2, the complete variable domain is DTGVSQNPRHKITKRGQNVTFRCDPISEHNRLYWYRQTLGQGPEFLTYFQNEAQLEKSRLLSDRFSAERPKGSFSTLEIQRTEQGDSAMYLCASSSPDSTNYGYTFGSGTRLTVV.

This clone has a single count. The chain has TRBV5-4 and TRBJ1-6; possibly TRBD1 for D (5 bases). V dropped 0 bases and J dropped 7 bases, with 14 bases sitting between them. The CDR3 sequence is 16 residues long. The V gene's germline CDR1 is SGHNT and CDR2 YYREEE (reference sequence). The CDR3 DNA follows: TGTGCCAGCAGCTTGGGGCAGGGATCGGGCAATTCACCCCTCCACTTT. Residues: CASSLGQGSGNSPLHF.

This chain links TRBV6-2 or TRBV6-3 with TRBJ1-2; TRBD1 matches at 8 bases. Germline CDR1 reads MNHEY; CDR2 reads SVGEGT. The CDR3 covers 15 residues. Trimming cost V 0 bases and J 6 bases; bases outside gene matches: 6. The CDR3 spells CASSYSRGLLNGYTF. Written as DNA, the CDR3 is TGTGCCAGCAGTTACTCCAGGGGGCTGTTGAATGGCTACACCTTC.

The rearrangement links TRBV27 to TRBJ2-1; 7 bases are shared with TRBD1. V was clipped by 5 bases and J by 6 bases; unmatched bases: 10. Germline V lookup: CDR1 MNHEY, CDR2 SMNVEV (reference sequence). This CDR3 is built from 15 residues. Written as DNA, the CDR3 is TGTGCCAGCAGTGGGTTCCCGGGACAGAGCAATGAGCAGTTCTTC. Encoded protein: CASSGFPGQSNEQFF.

This CDR3 reads CASSESTGGSGRTEAFF. DNA for the CDR3: TGCGCCAGCAGTGAGTCGACGGGGGGGTCCGGGCGCACTGAAGCTTTCTTT. The V call is TRBV10-1, the J call TRBJ1-1, with D possibly TRBD1 on 5 matching bases. The CDR3 runs 17 residues. Germline CDR1 reads WNHNN; CDR2 reads SYGVQD (reference sequence). Trimming pared 0 bases from V and 4 bases from J, leaving 18 bases between.

J is TRBJ1-4 and V is TRBV6-5; D is unresolved. The CDR3 totals 15 residues. V lost 1 base and J 0 bases, leaving 6 bases between the germline ends. Germline V gene data show CDR1 as MNHEY and CDR2 as SVGAGI. The CDR3 spells CASSYYGTTNEKLFF. In DNA, the CDR3 is TGTGCCAGCAGTTACTACGGTACAACTAATGAAAAACTGTTTTTT.

V is TRBV5-1 and J is TRBJ1-4; 7 nucleotides line up with TRBD1. The germline V gene encodes CDR1 SGHRS and CDR2 YFSETQ. V was pared by 4 bases and J by 7 bases, with 10 bases of the junction left unmatched. CDR3 size: 15 residues. CDR3 sequence: CASSPTGDRREKLFF. CDR3 DNA: TGCGCCAGCAGCCCCACAGGGGATAGGCGTGAAAAACTGTTTTTT.

This clone came up once. The chain recombines TRBV5-4 with TRBJ1-3; D may be TRBD1 (5 bases). The length of the CDR3 is 13 residues. The V gene lost 2 bases and the J gene lost 7 bases, with 10 bases spanning the gap. Germline V lookup: CDR1 SGHNT, CDR2 YYREEE (reference sequence). This CDR3 reads CASSLFGGNTIYF. The CDR3, as DNA: TGTGCCAGCAGCTTATTCGGGGGTAACACCATATATTTT.

V gene TRBV9 combines with J gene TRBJ2-3, with 10 bases lining up with TRBD2. CDR1 is SGDLS, CDR2 YYNGEE, per germline. Trimming took 4 bases from V and 2 from J; bases not matched to a gene: 10. The CDR3 is 17 amino acids. CDR3 sequence: CASSLSASGGLTDTQYF. The CDR3 DNA is TGTGCCAGCAGCCTCAGCGCTAGCGGGGGACTCACAGATACGCAGTATTTT.